This T cell receptor (beta chain) appears in the sequencing data of a study of cytomegalovirus exposure and HLA in healthy donors. General study results and limits: Association of around 17,000 TCR beta sequences with HLA alleles was found at 0.05 false discovery rate in a later analysis. The classifier was said to identify cytomegalovirus status with high specificity and sensitivity. The authors reported that TCR beta sequences could predict HLA-A and HLA-B alleles. These predictions were accurate for most subjects in the first cohort.

At the time of sampling, donors were nominally healthy, though unrecorded immune exposures were likely. Concerning this clone itself: Its antigen is undetermined.

A multiplex PCR was run with 60 Vbeta primers and 13 Jbeta primers. Libraries were prepared by immunoSEQ multiplex PCR; TCRdb keeps only in-frame clonotypes and omits some of them. The sample lists some 120,000 clones; over 75% were seen once. Trimming shortened V by 2 bases and J by 1 base, and 8 bases separated the two germline ends. There are 14 residues in the CDR3. Germline CDR1 reads MNHNY; CDR2 reads SVGAGI (reference sequence). This TCR was recovered from a young woman in good health and CMV-seronegative. The sample consisted of PBMCs. The chain combines TRBV6-6 with TRBJ1-1, with unresolved D. The CDR3 region is CASSYEGSNTEAFF. The CDR3 coding sequence is TGTGCCAGCAGTTACGAGGGATCGAACACTGAAGCTTTCTTT.